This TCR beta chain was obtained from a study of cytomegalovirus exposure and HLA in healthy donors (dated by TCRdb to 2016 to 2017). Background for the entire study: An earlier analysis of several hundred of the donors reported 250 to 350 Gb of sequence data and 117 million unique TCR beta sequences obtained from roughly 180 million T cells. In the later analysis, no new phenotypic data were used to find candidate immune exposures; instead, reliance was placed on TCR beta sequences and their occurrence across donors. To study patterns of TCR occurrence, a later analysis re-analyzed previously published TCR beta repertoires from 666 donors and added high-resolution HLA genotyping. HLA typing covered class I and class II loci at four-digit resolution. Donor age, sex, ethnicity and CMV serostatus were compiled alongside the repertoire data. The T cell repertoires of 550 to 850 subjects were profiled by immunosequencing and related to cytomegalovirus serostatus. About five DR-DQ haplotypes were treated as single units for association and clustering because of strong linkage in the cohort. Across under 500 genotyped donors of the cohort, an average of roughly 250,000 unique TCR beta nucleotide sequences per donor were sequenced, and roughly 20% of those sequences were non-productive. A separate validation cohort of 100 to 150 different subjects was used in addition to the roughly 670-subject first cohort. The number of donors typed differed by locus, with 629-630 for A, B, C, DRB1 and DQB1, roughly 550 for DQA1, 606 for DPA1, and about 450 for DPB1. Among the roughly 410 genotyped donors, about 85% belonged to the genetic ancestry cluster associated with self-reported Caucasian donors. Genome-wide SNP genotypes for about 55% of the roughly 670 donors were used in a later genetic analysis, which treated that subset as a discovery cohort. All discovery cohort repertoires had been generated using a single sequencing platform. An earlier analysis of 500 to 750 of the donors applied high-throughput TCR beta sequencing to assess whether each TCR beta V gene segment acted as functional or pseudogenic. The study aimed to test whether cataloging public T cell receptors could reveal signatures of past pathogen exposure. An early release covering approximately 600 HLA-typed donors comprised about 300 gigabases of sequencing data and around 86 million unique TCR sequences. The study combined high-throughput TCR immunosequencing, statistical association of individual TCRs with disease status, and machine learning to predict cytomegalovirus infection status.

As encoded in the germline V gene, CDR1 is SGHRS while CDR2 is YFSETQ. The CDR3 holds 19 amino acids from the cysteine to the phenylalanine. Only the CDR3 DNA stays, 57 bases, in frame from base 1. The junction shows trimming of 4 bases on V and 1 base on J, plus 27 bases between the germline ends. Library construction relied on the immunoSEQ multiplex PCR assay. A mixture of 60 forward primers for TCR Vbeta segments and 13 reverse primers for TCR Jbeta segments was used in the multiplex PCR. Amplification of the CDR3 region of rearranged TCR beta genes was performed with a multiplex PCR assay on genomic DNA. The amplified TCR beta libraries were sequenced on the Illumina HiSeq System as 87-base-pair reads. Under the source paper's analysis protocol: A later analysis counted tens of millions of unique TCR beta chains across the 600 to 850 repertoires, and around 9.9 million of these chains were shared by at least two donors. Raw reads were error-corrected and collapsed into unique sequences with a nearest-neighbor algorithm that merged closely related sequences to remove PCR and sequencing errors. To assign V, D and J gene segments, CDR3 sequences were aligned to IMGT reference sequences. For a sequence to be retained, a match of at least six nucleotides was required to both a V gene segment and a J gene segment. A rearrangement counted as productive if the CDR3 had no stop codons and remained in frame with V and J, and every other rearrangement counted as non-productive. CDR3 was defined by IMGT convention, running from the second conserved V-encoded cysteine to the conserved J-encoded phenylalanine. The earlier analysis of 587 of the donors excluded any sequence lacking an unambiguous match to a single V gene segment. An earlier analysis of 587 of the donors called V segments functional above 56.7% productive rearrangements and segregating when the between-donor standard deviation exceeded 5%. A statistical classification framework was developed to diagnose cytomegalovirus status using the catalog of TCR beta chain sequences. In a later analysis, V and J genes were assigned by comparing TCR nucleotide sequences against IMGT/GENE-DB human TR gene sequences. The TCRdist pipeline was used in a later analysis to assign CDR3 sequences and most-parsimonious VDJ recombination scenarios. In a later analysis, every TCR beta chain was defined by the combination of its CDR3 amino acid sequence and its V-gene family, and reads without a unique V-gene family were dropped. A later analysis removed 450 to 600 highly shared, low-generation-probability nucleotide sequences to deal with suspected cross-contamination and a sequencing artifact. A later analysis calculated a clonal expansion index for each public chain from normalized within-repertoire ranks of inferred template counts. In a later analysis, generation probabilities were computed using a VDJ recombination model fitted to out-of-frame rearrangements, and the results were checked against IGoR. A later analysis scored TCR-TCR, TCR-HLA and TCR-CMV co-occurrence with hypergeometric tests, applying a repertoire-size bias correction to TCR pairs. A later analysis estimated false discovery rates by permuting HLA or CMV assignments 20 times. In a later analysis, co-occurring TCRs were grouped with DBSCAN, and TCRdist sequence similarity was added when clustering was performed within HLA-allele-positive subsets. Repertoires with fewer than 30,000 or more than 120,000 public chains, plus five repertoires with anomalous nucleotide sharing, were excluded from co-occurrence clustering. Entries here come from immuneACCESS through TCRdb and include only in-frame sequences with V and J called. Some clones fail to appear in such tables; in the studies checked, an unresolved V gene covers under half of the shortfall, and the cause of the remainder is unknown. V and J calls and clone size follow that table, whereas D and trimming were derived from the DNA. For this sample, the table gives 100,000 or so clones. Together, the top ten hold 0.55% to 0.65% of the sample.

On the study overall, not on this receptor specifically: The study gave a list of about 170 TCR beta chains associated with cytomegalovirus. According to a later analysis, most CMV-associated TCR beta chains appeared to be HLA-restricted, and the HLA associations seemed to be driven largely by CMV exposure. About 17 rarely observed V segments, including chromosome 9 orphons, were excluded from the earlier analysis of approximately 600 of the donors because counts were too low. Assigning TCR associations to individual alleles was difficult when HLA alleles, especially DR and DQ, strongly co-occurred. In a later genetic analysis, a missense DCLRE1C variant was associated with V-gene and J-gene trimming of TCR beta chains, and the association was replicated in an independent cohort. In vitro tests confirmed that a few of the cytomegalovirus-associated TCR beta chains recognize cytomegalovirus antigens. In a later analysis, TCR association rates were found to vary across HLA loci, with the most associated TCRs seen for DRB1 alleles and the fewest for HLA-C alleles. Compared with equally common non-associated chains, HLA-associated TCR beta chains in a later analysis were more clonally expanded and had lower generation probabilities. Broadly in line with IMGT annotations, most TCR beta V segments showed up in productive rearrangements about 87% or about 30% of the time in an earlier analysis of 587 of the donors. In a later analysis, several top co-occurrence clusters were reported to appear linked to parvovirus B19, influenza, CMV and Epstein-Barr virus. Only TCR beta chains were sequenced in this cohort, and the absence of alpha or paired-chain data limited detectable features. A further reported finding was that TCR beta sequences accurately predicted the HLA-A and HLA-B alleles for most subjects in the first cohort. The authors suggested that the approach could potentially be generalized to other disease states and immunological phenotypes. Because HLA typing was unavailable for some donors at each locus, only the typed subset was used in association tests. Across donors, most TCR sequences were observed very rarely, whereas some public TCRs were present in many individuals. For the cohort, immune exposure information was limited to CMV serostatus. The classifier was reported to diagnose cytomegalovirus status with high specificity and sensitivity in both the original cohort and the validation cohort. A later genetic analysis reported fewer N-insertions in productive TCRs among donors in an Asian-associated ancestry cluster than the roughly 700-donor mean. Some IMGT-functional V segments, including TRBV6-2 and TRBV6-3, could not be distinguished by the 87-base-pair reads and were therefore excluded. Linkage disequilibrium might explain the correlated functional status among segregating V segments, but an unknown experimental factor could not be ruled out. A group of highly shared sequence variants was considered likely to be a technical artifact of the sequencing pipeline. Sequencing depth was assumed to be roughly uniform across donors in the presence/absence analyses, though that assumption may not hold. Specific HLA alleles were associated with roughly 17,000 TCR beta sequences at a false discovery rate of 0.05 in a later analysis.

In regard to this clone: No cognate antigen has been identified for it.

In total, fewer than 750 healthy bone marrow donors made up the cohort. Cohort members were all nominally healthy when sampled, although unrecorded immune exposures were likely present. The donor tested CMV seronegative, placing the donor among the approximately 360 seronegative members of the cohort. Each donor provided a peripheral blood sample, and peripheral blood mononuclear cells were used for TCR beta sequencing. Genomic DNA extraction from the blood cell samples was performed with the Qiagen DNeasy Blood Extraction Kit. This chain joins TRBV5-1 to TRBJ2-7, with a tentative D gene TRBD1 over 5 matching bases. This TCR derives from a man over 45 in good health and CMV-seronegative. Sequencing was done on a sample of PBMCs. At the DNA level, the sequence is TGCGCCAGCAGCCCAGGGTTAGCTGGGATTAATGAATTATCCTACGAGCAGTACTTC. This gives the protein CASSPGLAGINELSYEQYF. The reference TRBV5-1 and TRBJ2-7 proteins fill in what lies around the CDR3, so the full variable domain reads KAGVTQTPRYLIKTRGQQVTLSCSPISGHRSVSWYQQTPGQGLQFLFEYFSETQRNKGNFPGRFSGRQFSNSRSEMNVSTLELGDSALYLCASSPGLAGINELSYEQYFGPGTRLTVT.